The rows below give T cell receptor beta chains drawn from one sample of a study of blood T cell repertoires in COVID-19. TCRdb keeps only in-frame clones here, not all; method: immunoSEQ multiplex PCR. The sample records fewer than 250,000 clones, roughly 85% being singletons. Sequenced: PBMCs or T cells enriched from blood (not recorded which). Receptors originate from a woman aged 45 to 65 with acute COVID-19. Each CDR3 is given without its conserved first and last residue.

v_call,j_call,cdr3_aa
TRBV5-1,TRBJ2-2,ASSGQGMNTGELF
TRBV5-6,TRBJ1-3,ASSPGQPGSGNTIY
TRBV30,TRBJ2-1,AWTGQRYNEQF
TRBV6-6,TRBJ1-6,ASSRPGHTNSPLH
TRBV5-4,TRBJ2-1,ASSAQRGQYNEQF
TRBV6-5,TRBJ1-1,ASTQVGSQAF
TRBV4-3,TRBJ1-4,ASSLLTGETNEKLF
TRBV10-3,TRBJ2-5,AISTQDQETQY
TRBV5-8,TRBJ1-3,ASSQGVRSGNTIY
TRBV9,TRBJ1-5,ASSVGAGISNQPQH
TRBV14,TRBJ2-3,ASSLLQGDTQY
TRBV7-2,TRBJ2-7,ASSLAGMAYEQY
TRBV15,TRBJ2-7,ATSSRFQGTYEQY
TRBV7-9,TRBJ1-2,ASRDNRKGFDGYT
TRBV5-6,TRBJ1-4,ASRGQGNPGRPNEKLF